What follows describes a single T cell receptor (beta chain). The source of the sample is a study of blood T cell repertoires in COVID-19. Study-level background: Donors in the United States, Italy and Spain gave samples during acute or convalescent COVID-19. PBMCs, B-cell-depleted T cells, or T cells provided the cDNA or gDNA that made up the material.

The germline V gene has CDR1 LNHDA and CDR2 SQIVND (reference sequence). After removal of 5 bases from V and 4 bases from J, the junction contained 11 bases not matched to a gene. The CDR3 is 17 residues long. The authors' processing: Nucleated cell number was recorded as an estimate derived from reference gene primer amplification. TCRdb's table, derived via immunoSEQ multiplex PCR, lists solely in-frame clones and lacks some. From that table come the V and J calls and clone size; the DNA was used to work out D and trimming. The table includes over 150,000 clones, less than 80% detected once. The receptor comes from a woman in her fifties or sixties with acute or convalescent COVID-19. The chain joins TRBV19 to TRBJ2-1; 10 bases are a match to TRBD1. Sequenced material: peripheral blood. In nucleotides, the CDR3 is TGTGCCAGTAGTCGACAGGGGGCGCGGGGTCCATACAATGAGCAGTTCTTC. It encodes CASSRQGARGPYNEQFF.